A single sample is the source of the 3 T cell receptor beta chains below, sequenced in a study of blood T cell repertoires in COVID-19. Produced via immunoSEQ multiplex PCR; TCRdb's table is partial and in-frame only. Of approximately 150,000 clones in the sample, roughly 86% were seen once. Source material: peripheral blood. These receptors were obtained from a woman aged 45 to 65 with acute or convalescent COVID-19.

J is TRBJ1-2 and V is TRBV2; 10 bases match TRBD1. V lost 5 bases and J lost 4; bases outside the gene matches: 4. Germline V lookup: CDR1 SNHLY, CDR2 FYNNEI. The CDR3 contains 14 residues. The DNA for the CDR3 is TGTGCCAGCAGTCGACAGGGGGCGTCCTATGGCTACACCTTC. Translation: CASSRQGASYGYTF.

The chain uses TRBV2 and TRBJ2-7; D might be TRBD1 (5 bases). V was cut by 6 bases and J by 5 bases, with 17 bases left in between. This CDR3 comprises 14 residues. Germline V lookup: CDR1 SNHLY, CDR2 FYNNEI. The CDR3 coding sequence is TGTGCCAGCAGAGACAGCGCGACCCCCCACGAGCAGTACTTC. It codes for CASRDSATPHEQYF.

V is TRBV19 and J is TRBJ2-5; maybe TRBD2 (7 bases). V was clipped by 9 bases and J by 4 bases, with 18 bases between them. The CDR3 sequence is 14 residues long. Germline V gives CDR1 LNHDA, CDR2 SQIVND (reference sequence). This chain's CDR3 is CASTKGGLGETQYF. The CDR3 coding sequence is TGTGCCAGCACTAAGGGGGGGTTAGGAGAGACCCAGTACTTC.